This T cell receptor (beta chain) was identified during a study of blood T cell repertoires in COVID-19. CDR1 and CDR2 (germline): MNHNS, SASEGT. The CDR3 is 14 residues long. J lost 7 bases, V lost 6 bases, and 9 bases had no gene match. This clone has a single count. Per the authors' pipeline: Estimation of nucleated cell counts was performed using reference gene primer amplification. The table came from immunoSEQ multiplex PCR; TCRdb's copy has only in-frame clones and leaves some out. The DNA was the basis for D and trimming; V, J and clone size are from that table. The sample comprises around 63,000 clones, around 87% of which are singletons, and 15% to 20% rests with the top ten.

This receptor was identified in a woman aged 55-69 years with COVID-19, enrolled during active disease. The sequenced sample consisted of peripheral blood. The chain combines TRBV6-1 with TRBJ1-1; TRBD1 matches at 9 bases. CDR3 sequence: CASRPRDREVEAFF. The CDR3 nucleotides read TGTGCCAGCAGACCAAGGGACAGGGAGGTTGAAGCTTTCTTT.